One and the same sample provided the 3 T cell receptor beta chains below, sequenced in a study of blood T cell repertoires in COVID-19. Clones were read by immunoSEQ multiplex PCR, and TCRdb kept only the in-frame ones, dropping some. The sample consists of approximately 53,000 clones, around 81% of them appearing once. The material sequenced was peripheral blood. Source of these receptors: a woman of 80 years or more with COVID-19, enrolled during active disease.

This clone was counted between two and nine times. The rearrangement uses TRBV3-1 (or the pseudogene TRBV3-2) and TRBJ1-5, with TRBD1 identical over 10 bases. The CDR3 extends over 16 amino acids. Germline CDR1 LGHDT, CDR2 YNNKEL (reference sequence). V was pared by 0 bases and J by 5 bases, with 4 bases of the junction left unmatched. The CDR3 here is CASSQEGQGRDQPQHF. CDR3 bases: TGTGCCAGCAGCCAAGAGGGACAGGGGCGGGATCAGCCCCAGCATTTT.

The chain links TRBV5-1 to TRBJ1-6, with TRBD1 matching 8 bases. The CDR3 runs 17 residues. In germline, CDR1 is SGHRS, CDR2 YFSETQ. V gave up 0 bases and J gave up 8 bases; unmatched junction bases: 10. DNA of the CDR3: TGCGCCAGCAGCTTGGGACAGGGGCGAAAGTTGGATTCACCCCTCCACTTT. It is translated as CASSLGQGRKLDSPLHF.

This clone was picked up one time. In DNA, the CDR3 is TGTGCCAGCTCCGGGACATATGAGACCCAGTACTTC. Its translation is CASSGTYETQYF. The rearrangement uses TRBV19 and TRBJ2-5; perhaps TRBD1 as D (6 bases). Germline CDR1 is LNHDA and CDR2 is SQIVND (reference sequence). This CDR3 is 12 amino acids long. V dropped 9 bases and J dropped 5 bases, with 13 bases sitting between them.